This TCR beta chain was sequenced during a study of cytomegalovirus exposure and HLA in healthy donors. Regarding the study as a whole: There were 164 TCR beta chains listed as cytomegalovirus-associated.

The donors belonged to the roughly 110-subject validation cohort, separate from the roughly 650-subject first cohort. The CDR3 contains 15 residues. V was trimmed by 7 bases and J by 0 bases, leaving 14 bases between them. From germline, CDR1 is SGHRS and CDR2 YFSETQ. Comments on this clone: The antigen is unknown.

Clones were read by immunoSEQ multiplex PCR, and TCRdb kept only the in-frame ones, dropping some. The data hold 250,000 to 300,000 clones, with 86% observed a single time. This TCR was recovered from a woman in her late teens or twenties in good health and CMV-seronegative. The gene calls are TRBV5-1 and TRBJ2-1, with D tentatively TRBD2 (5 bases). The sample taken for sequencing was PBMCs. The CDR3 nucleotides read TGCGCCAGCCGCCGGAGCGGTAGCTCCTACAATGAGCAGTTCTTC. As protein: CASRRSGSSYNEQFF.